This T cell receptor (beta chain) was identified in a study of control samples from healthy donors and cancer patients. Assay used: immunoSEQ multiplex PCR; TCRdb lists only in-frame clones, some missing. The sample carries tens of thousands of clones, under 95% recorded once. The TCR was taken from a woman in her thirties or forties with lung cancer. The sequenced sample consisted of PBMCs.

DNA for the CDR3: TGTGCCAGCAGTCTAGCGGGGACTGCCTACGAGCAGTACTTC. Its translation: CASSLAGTAYEQYF. The chain recombines TRBV27 with TRBJ2-7; TRBD2 aligns across 9 bases. CDR1 MNHEY and CDR2 SMNVEV come from the germline V gene (reference sequence). V lost 5 bases and J lost 2; bases outside the gene matches: 4. The CDR3 runs to 14 residues.